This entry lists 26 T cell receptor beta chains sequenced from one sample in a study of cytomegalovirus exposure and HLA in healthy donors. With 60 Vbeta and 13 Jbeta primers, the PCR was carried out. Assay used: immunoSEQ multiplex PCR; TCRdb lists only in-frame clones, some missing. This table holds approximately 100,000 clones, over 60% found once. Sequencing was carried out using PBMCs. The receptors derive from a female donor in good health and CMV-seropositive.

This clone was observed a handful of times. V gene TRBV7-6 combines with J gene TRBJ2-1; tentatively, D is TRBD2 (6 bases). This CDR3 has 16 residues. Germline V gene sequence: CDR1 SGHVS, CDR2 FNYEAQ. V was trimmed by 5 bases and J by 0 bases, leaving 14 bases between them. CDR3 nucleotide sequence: TGTGCCAGCAGCCTCCGAGACGGGAGCTCCTACAATGAGCAGTTCTTC. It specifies CASSLRDGSSYNEQFF.

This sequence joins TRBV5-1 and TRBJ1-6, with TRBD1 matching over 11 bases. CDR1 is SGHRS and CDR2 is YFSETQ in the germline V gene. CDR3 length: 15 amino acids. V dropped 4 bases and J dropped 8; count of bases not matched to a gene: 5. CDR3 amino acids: CASSTRTGGDSPLHF. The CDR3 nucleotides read TGCGCCAGCAGCACCAGGACAGGGGGCGATTCACCCCTCCACTTT. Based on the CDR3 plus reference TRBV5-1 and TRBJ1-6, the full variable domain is KAGVTQTPRYLIKTRGQQVTLSCSPISGHRSVSWYQQTPGQGLQFLFEYFSETQRNKGNFPGRFSGRQFSNSRSEMNVSTLELGDSALYLCASSTRTGGDSPLHFGNGTRLTVT.

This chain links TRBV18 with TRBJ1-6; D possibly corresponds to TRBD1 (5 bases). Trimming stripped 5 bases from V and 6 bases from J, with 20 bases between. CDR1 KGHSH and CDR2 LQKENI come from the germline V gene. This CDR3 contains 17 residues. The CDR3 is CASSRVGGDVFNSPLHF. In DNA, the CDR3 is TGTGCCAGCTCAAGGGTTGGCGGGGACGTATTTAATTCACCCCTCCACTTT.

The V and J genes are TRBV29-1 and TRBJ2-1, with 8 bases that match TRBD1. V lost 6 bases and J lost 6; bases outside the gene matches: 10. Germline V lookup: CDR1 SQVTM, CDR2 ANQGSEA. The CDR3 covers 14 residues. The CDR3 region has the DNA TGCAGCGTCAGGGGGCGGGGTACGAGCAATGAGCAGTTCTTC. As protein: CSVRGRGTSNEQFF.

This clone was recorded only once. CDR3 sequence (DNA): TGTGCCACGACGACAGAAAAAAACACTGAAGCTTTCTTT. Amino acids: CATTTEKNTEAFF. The V and J genes are TRBV10-3 and TRBJ1-1, with a tentative D call TRBD1 (5 bases). CDR1 ENHRY and CDR2 SYGVKD come from the germline V gene. The CDR3 runs 13 residues. V lost 10 bases, J lost 2 bases, and 14 bases lay in between.

The CDR3 DNA follows: TGCGCCAGCAGCCAAGGGACAGGGGGTCCCGATACGCAGTATTTT. Amino acids: CASSQGTGGPDTQYF. The chain couples TRBV4-1 to TRBJ2-3, with 10 bases aligning to TRBD1. With V trimmed by 1 base and J by 6 bases, 4 bases remained unmatched. CDR1 is MGHRA, CDR2 YSYEKL, per germline. The CDR3 is 15 amino acids.

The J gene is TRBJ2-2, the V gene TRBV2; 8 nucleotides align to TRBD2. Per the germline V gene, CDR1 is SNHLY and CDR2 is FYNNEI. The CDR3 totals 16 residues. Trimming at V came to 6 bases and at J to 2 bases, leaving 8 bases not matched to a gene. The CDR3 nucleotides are TGTGCCAGCAGGACCGCCGGGACTAGAAACACCGGGGAGCTGTTTTTT. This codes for CASRTAGTRNTGELFF.

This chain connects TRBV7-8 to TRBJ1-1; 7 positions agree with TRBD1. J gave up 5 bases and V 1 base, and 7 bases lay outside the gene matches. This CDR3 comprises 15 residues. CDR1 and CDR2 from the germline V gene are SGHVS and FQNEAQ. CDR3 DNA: TGTGCCAGCAGCTTAGGGGACAGAGGAACGACTGAAGCTTTCTTT. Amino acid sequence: CASSLGDRGTTEAFF. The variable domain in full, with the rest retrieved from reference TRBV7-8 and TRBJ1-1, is GAGVSQSPRYKVAKRGQDVALRCDPISGHVSLFWYQQALGQGPEFLTYFQNEAQLDKSGLPSDRFFAERPEGSVSTLKIQRTQQEDSAVYLCASSLGDRGTTEAFFGQGTRLTVV.

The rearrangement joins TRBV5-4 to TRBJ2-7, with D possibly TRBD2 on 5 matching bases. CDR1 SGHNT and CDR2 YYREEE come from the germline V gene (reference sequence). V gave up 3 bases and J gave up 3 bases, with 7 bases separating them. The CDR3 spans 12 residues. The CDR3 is CASSSDYYEQYF. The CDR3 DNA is TGTGCCAGCAGCTCAGACTACTACGAGCAGTACTTC.

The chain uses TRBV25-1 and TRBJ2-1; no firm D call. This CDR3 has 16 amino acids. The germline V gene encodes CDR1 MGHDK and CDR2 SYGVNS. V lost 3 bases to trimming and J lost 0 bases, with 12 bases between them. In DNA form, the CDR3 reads TGTGCCAGCAGTGACCTCCAGGAAAGCTCCTACAATGAGCAGTTCTTC. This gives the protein CASSDLQESSYNEQFF.

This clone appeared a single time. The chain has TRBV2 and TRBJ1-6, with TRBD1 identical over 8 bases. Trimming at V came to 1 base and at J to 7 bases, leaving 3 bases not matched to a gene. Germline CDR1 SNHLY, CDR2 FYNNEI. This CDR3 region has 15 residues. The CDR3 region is CASSEGTGRNSPLHF. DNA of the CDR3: TGTGCCAGCAGTGAAGGGACAGGGAGGAATTCACCCCTCCACTTT.

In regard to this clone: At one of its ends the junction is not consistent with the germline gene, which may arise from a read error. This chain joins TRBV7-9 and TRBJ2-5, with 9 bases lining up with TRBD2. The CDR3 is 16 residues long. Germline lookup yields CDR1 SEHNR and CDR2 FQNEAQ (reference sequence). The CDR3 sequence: CASSLAGRPARETQYF. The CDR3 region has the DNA TGTGCCAGCAGCCTAGCGGGGCGTCCGGCTAGGGAGACCCAGTACTTC.

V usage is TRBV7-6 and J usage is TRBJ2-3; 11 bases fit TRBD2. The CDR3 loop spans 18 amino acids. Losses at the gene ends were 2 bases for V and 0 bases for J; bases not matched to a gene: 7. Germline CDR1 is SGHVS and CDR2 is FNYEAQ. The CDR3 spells CASSLLRLAGGSTDTQYF. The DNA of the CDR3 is TGTGCCAGCAGCTTACTTCGGCTAGCGGGGGGTAGCACAGATACGCAGTATTTT.

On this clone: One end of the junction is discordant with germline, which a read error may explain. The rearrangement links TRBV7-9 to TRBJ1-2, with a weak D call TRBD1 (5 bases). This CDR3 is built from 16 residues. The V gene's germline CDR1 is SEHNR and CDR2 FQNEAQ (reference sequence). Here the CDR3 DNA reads TGTTCCAGCAGCCCCGACCAGGGCAGGGTAAACTATGGCTACACCTTC. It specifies CSSSPDQGRVNYGYTF.

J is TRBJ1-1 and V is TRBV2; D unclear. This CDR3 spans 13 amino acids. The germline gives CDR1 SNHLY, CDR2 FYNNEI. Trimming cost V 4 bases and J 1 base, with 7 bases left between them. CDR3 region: CASSVEKNTEAFF. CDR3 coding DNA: TGTGCCAGCAGTGTCGAGAAGAACACTGAAGCTTTCTTT.

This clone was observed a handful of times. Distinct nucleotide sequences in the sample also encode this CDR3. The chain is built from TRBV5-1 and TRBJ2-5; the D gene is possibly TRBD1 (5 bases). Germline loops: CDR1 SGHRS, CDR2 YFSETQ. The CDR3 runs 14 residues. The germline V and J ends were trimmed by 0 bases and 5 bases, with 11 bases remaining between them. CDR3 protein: CASSLGQNKETQYF. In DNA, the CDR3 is TGCGCCAGCAGCTTGGGACAGAACAAGGAGACCCAGTACTTC. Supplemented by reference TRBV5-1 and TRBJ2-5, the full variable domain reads KAGVTQTPRYLIKTRGQQVTLSCSPISGHRSVSWYQQTPGQGLQFLFEYFSETQRNKGNFPGRFSGRQFSNSRSEMNVSTLELGDSALYLCASSLGQNKETQYFGPGTRLLVL.

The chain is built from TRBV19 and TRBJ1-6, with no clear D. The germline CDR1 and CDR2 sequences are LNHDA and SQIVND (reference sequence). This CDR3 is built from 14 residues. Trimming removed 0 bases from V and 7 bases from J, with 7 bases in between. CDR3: CASSIDSGNSPLHF. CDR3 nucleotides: TGTGCCAGTAGTATAGATTCGGGGAATTCACCCCTCCACTTT.

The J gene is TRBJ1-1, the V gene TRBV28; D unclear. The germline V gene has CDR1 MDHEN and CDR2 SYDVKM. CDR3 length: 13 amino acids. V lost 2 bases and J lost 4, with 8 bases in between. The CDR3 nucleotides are TGTGCCAGCAGTTTACAGGCGGGCACTGAAGCTTTCTTT. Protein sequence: CASSLQAGTEAFF. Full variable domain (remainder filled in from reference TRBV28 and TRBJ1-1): DVKVTQSSRYLVKRTGEKVFLECVQDMDHENMFWYRQDPGLGLRLIYFSYDVKMKEKGDIPEGYSVSREKKERFSLILESASTNQTSMYLCASSLQAGTEAFFGQGTRLTVV.

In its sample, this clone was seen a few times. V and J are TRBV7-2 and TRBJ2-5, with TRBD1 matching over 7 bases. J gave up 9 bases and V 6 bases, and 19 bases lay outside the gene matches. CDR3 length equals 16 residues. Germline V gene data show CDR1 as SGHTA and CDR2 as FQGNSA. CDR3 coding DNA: TGTGCCAGCAGTCCCGATTCGGCCAGGGGGTGGGCGGCCCAGTACTTC. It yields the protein CASSPDSARGWAAQYF. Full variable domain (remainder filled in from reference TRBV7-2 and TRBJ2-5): GAGVSQSPSNKVTEKGKDVELRCDPISGHTALYWYRQSLGQGLEFLIYFQGNSAPDKSGLPSDRFSAERTGGSVSTLTIQRTQQEDSAVYLCASSPDSARGWAAQYFGPGTRLLVL.

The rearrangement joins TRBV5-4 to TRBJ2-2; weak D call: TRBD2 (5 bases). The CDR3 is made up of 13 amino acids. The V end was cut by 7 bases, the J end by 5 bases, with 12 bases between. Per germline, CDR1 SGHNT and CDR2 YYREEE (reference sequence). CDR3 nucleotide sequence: TGTGCCAGCCTGAGCGGCCCTACCGGGGAGCTGTTTTTT. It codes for CASLSGPTGELFF.

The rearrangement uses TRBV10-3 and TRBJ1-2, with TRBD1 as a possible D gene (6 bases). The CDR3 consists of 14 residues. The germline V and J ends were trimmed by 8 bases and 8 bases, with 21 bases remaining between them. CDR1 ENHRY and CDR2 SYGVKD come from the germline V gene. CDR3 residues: CAIFTGTSTAGYTF. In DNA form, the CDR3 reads TGTGCCATCTTTACCGGGACATCAACGGCGGGCTACACCTTC.

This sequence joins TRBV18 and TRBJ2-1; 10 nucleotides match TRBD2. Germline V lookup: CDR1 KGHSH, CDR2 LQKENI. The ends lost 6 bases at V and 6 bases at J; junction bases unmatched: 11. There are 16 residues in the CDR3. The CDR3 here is CASSPGTSDLSNEQFF. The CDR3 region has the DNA TGTGCCAGCTCCCCCGGGACTAGCGACCTGAGCAATGAGCAGTTCTTC.

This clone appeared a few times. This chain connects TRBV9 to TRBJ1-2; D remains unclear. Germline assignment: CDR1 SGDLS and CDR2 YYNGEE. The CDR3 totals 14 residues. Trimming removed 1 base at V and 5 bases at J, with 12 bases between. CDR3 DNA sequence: TGTGCCAGCAGCGTACTGACATCCTCGTATGGCTACACCTTC. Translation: CASSVLTSSYGYTF.

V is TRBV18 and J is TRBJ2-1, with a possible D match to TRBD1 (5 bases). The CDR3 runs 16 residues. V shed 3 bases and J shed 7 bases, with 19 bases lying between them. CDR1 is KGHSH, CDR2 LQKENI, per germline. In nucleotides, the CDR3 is TGTGCCAGCTCACCCCTATTCCAGGGCCTGGAGAATGAGCAGTTCTTC. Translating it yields CASSPLFQGLENEQFF.

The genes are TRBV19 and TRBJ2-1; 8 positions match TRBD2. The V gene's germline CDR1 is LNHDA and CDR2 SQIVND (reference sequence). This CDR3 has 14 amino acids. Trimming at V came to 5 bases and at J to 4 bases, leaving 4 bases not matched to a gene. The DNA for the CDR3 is TGTGCCAGTAGTCCAGGACTAGCTTACAATGAGCAGTTCTTC. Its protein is CASSPGLAYNEQFF.

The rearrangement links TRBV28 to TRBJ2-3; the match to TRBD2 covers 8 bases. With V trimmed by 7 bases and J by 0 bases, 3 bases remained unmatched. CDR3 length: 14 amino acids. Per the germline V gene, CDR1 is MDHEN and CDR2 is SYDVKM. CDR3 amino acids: CASTTSGSTDTQYF. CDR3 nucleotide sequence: TGTGCCAGCACCACTAGCGGTAGCACAGATACGCAGTATTTT.